What follows describes a single T cell receptor beta chain. The antigen is undetermined. The CDR3 end shows no conserved phenylalanine or tryptophan, and so a read error is likely. This entry comes from a study of T-cell reconstitution after alpha-beta-depleted transplantation in children. A TCRbeta library incorporating unique molecular identifiers was prepared. Using its own MiXCR run on the PCR reads, TCRdb lists one record per CDR3 protein. The table lists around 600,000 distinct CDR3 sequences, roughly 23% of them singletons. Study results and limitations: Where some patients showed high TCRbeta diversity at day 60, it came from recipient T cells and thymic progenitors that had survived. Several hundred expanded graft clones reportedly were the source of alpha-beta T cells about two months after transplant. The main origin of T-cell counts and diversity one year after transplant was newly produced T cells.

Between the trimmed V and J ends, which lost 8 bases and 8 bases, there was a span of 10 bases. Germline loops: CDR1 MDHEN, CDR2 SYDVKM. The CDR3 totals 12 residues. This material consisted of PBMCs, mostly from graft donor cells, taken 360 days after TCRalphabeta/CD19-depleted stem cell transplant. V gene TRBV28 combines with J gene TRBJ1-6, with D perhaps TRBD1 (5 bases). This sequence originates from a boy in the first two years of life who had a stem cell transplant for acute myeloid leukemia, so the T cells may come from the graft donor. CDR3 DNA: TGTGCCAGCGGGGGATCTTATTCACCCCTCCACCTT. This translates into CASGGSYSPLHL.